This T cell receptor beta chain was identified in a study of shared T cell receptors in the human thymus. This clone was observed a few times. TCRdb's copy holds only in-frame clones and misses some; the assay was immunoSEQ multiplex PCR. The sample has about 380,000 clones, 95% seen once. The CDR3 runs to 16 residues. The germline V gene encodes CDR1 SQVTM and CDR2 ANQGSEA. With 5 bases clipped from V and 5 bases from J, the junction kept 15 bases outside the gene matches. This receptor was obtained from a human donor. The V call is TRBV29-1, the J call TRBJ2-1; 7 nucleotides align to TRBD1. The sequenced sample was thymocytes. The chain's CDR3 is CSVRPNRGESDNEQFF. As DNA, the CDR3 is TGCAGCGTTCGACCTAACAGGGGAGAGTCCGACAATGAGCAGTTCTTC.